This T cell receptor (beta chain) was observed in a study of T cells of healthy individuals. Each CDR3 protein is one row after TCRdb ran MiXCR on the 5' RACE reads. The sample has approximately 100,000 distinct CDR3 sequences; 15% to 20% are singletons. This clonotype was found a few times. Trimming cost V 4 bases and J 2 bases, with 14 bases left between them. Germline CDR1 SGHDT, CDR2 YYEEEE. The CDR3 is 15 amino acids. The chain has TRBV5-6 and TRBJ2-3; D is unclear. The sequence came from a human donor in good health. In DNA form, the CDR3 reads TGTGCCAGCAGCGACCCCTCCGGTTCCACAGATACGCAGTATTTT. Its protein is CASSDPSGSTDTQYF.